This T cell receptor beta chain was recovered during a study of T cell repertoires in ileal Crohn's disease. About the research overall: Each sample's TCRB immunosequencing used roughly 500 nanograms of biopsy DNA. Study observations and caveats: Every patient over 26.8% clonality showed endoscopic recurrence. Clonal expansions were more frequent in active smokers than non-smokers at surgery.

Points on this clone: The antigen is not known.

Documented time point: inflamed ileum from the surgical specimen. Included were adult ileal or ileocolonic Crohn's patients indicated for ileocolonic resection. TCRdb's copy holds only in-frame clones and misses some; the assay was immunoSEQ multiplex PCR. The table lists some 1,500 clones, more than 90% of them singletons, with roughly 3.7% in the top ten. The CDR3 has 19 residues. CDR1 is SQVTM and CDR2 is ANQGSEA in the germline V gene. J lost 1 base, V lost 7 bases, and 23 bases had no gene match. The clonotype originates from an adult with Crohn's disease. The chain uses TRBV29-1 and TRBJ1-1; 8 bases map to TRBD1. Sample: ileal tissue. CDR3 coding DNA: TGCAGCGCCGGAAATGGACAGGGAGTAAGTGGTCGGGCGAACACTGAAGCTTTCTTT. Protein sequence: CSAGNGQGVSGRANTEAFF. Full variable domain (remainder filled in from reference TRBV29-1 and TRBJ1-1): SAVISQKPSRDICQRGTSLTIQCQVDSQVTMMFWYRQQPGQSLTLIATANQGSEATYESGFVIDKFPISRPNLTFSTLTVSNMSPEDSSIYLCSAGNGQGVSGRANTEAFFGQGTRLTVV.